A single sample gave rise to the 15 T cell receptor beta chains below, sequenced in a study of shared clonotypes between healthy human individuals. The protocol was immunoSEQ multiplex PCR, while the TCRdb copy is restricted to in-frame clones and leaves out a portion. The sample records 2,500,000 or so clones, under 95% being singletons. The source material was naive CD4+ T cells from PBMCs. Subset: CD45RA+ positively selected. These receptors were obtained from a man aged 18 to 35 in good health. Some clones in this sample may be carry-over from other donors' samples.

The chain uses TRBV4-1 and TRBJ2-5; D is unresolved. The CDR3 runs to 17 residues. CDR1 and CDR2 (germline): MGHRA, YSYEKL. Trimming removed 0 bases at V and 2 bases at J, with 16 bases between. The CDR3 DNA reads as TGCGCCAGCAGCCAAGAAGCCATATCGCCACTTCAAGAGACCCAGTACTTC. It yields the protein CASSQEAISPLQETQYF.

A remark on this clone: Other DNA sequences within the sample encode an identical CDR3. V and J are TRBV5-1 and TRBJ2-6, with D possibly being TRBD2 (5 bases). CDR3 length: 17 amino acids. Germline V CDR1 and CDR2: SGHRS, YFSETQ. V was cut by 0 bases and J by 0 bases, with 10 bases left in between. CDR3 nucleotide sequence: TGCGCCAGCAGCTTGGCGGGGTCCTACTCTGGGGCCAACGTCCTGACTTTC. As protein: CASSLAGSYSGANVLTF.

A note on this clone: Distinct nucleotide sequences in the sample also encode this CDR3. V and J are TRBV5-1 and TRBJ1-3; D unclear. The germline CDR1 and CDR2 sequences are SGHRS and YFSETQ. The CDR3 is 14 residues long. Between the trimmed V and J ends, which lost 0 bases and 3 bases, there was a span of 7 bases. CDR3 in amino acids: CASSLAGYGNTIYF. The CDR3 nucleotides are TGCGCCAGCAGCTTGGCAGGTTATGGAAACACCATATATTTT.

J is TRBJ2-7 and V is TRBV5-1, with 15 bases matching TRBD2. The CDR3 consists of 16 residues. Germline V gives CDR1 SGHRS, CDR2 YFSETQ. J was trimmed by 5 bases and V by 4 bases; bases with no gene match: 7. CDR3 in amino acids: CASSRGTSGRSHEQYF. The CDR3 DNA reads TGCGCCAGCAGCCGGGGGACTAGCGGGAGGTCCCACGAGCAGTACTTC.

This clone was detected only a few times. Here the CDR3 reads CAGMGRINTEAFF. DNA for the CDR3: TGTGCCGGAATGGGGAGGATTAACACTGAAGCTTTCTTT. The chain recombines TRBV28 with TRBJ1-1; D gene ambiguous. This CDR3 contains 13 residues. The V end was cut by 11 bases, the J end by 2 bases, with 15 bases between. From germline, CDR1 is MDHEN and CDR2 SYDVKM. Using reference TRBV28 and TRBJ1-1 for the parts outside the CDR3, the full variable domain is DVKVTQSSRYLVKRTGEKVFLECVQDMDHENMFWYRQDPGLGLRLIYFSYDVKMKEKGDIPEGYSVSREKKERFSLILESASTNQTSMYLCAGMGRINTEAFFGQGTRLTVV.

The chain has TRBV19 and TRBJ1-5; D is ambiguous. Germline V gene data show CDR1 as LNHDA and CDR2 as SQIVND (reference sequence). V was cut by 3 bases and J by 6 bases, with 6 bases left in between. The CDR3 is 12 amino acids. The CDR3 spells CASSMRTQPQHF. The CDR3 DNA follows: TGTGCCAGTAGTATGCGCACTCAGCCCCAGCATTTT.

The gene calls are TRBV5-1 and TRBJ2-3; TRBD2 matches at 7 bases. CDR1 and CDR2 from the germline V gene are SGHRS and YFSETQ. CDR3 length equals 16 residues. Losses at the gene ends were 0 bases for V and 6 bases for J; bases not matched to a gene: 10. The CDR3 DNA sequence: TGCGCCAGCAGCTTGGCGAGCGGGACCCCCACCGATACGCAGTATTTT. This codes for CASSLASGTPTDTQYF.

The sample holds one count of this clone. The chain uses TRBV11-3 and TRBJ2-1; 8 bases are a match to TRBD1. The V gene's germline CDR1 is SGHNT and CDR2 YENEEA. V shed 4 bases, J shed 4 bases, and the junction held 6 bases outside the gene matches. This CDR3 region has 15 residues. Written as DNA, the CDR3 is TGTGCCAGCAGCTCTGGACAGGGCGGGTACAATGAGCAGTTCTTC. It encodes CASSSGQGGYNEQFF. Full variable domain (missing parts from reference TRBV11-3 and TRBJ2-1): EAGVVQSPRYKIIEKKQPVAFWCNPISGHNTLYWYLQNLGQGPELLIRYENEEAVDDSQLPKDRFSAERLKGVDSTLKIQPAELGDSAVYLCASSSGQGGYNEQFFGPGTRLTVL.

The chain joins TRBV27 to TRBJ2-7; either TRBD1 or TRBD2 may fit D (5 bases each). The CDR3 length is 14 residues. Trimming removed 2 bases at V and 12 bases at J, with 20 bases between. CDR1 is MNHEY and CDR2 is SMNVEV in the germline V gene (reference sequence). CDR3 coding DNA: TGTGCCAGCAGTTTAATTCGGGGCGACGTAGAACCGTACTTC. Encoded protein: CASSLIRGDVEPYF.

A remark on this clone: One end of the junction is discordant with germline, which a read error may explain. This chain joins TRBV28 and TRBJ1-5; 7 nucleotides align to TRBD1. Germline CDR1 MDHEN, CDR2 SYDVKM. This CDR3 has 17 amino acids. The chain's CDR3 is CAGSLVVGQASNQPQHF. CDR3 sequence (DNA): TGTGCCGGCAGTTTAGTCGTCGGACAGGCCAGCAATCAGCCCCAGCATTTT. The variable domain in full, completed from reference TRBV28 and TRBJ1-5, reads DVKVTQSSRYLVKRTGEKVFLECVQDMDHENMFWYRQDPGLGLRLIYFSYDVKMKEKGDIPEGYSVSREKKERFSLILESASTNQTSMYLCAGSLVVGQASNQPQHFGDGTRLSIL.

This clone has only one observation. This chain uses TRBV7-9 with TRBJ2-6, with D maybe TRBD1 (6 bases). The CDR3 sequence is 18 residues long. From germline, CDR1 is SEHNR and CDR2 FQNEAQ (reference sequence). The V gene lost 8 bases and the J gene lost 0 bases, with 20 bases spanning the gap. This CDR3 reads CASPKKGVGSSGANVLTF. CDR3 nucleotides: TGTGCCAGCCCGAAAAAGGGGGTGGGGAGCTCTGGGGCCAACGTCCTGACTTTC.

The CDR3 DNA is TGCGCCAGCAGCTTGGCCCAAGCGGGGGAATTGCAAGAGACCCAGTACTTC. This encodes CASSLAQAGELQETQYF. The gene calls are TRBV5-1 and TRBJ2-5; 8 nucleotides match TRBD2. Germline trimming cut 0 bases from V and 2 bases from J; bases unmatched to any gene: 9. CDR3 size: 17 residues. Germline CDR1 is SGHRS and CDR2 is YFSETQ.

The V call is TRBV9, the J call TRBJ1-2; D not certain. The CDR3 is 14 amino acids. V was trimmed by 4 bases and J by 2 bases, leaving 12 bases between them. CDR1 is SGDLS, CDR2 YYNGEE, per germline. The CDR3 nucleotides read TGTGCCAGCAGCCCCCTCGAGGTAAACTATGGCTACACCTTC. As protein: CASSPLEVNYGYTF.

The rearrangement links TRBV6-6 to TRBJ2-2; D may correspond to TRBD1 or TRBD2 (5 bases each). The CDR3 is 13 amino acids. Trimming stripped 4 bases from V and 4 bases from J, with 7 bases between. Germline CDR1 MNHNY, CDR2 SVGAGI (reference sequence). Here the CDR3 reads CASSSGGTGELFF. The CDR3, as DNA: TGTGCCAGCAGTTCTGGGGGCACCGGGGAGCTGTTTTTT.

V is TRBV5-1 and J is TRBJ2-7; TRBD2 aligns across 8 bases. From germline, CDR1 is SGHRS and CDR2 YFSETQ. This CDR3 is built from 16 residues. Trimming took 4 bases from V and 5 from J; bases not matched to a gene: 14. The CDR3 loop is CASSPRGGSKGNEQYF. The CDR3, as DNA: TGCGCCAGCAGCCCCCGGGGGGGGAGTAAAGGTAACGAGCAGTACTTC.